What follows are 22 T cell receptor beta chains derived from one specimen sequenced in a study of identical twins. Each CDR3 protein is one row after TCRdb ran MiXCR on the 5' RACE reads. Of hundreds of thousands of distinct CDR3 sequences listed, around 5.7% were seen once; the top ten hold roughly 1.8%. Sequences were obtained from naive T cells sorted from blood. Receptors were obtained from a man younger than 30 in good health.

This clonotype was found a few times. The chain carries TRBV5-5 and TRBJ1-1; 8 bases agree with TRBD1. V lost 3 bases, J lost 5 bases, and 9 bases stayed unmatched. Germline V gives CDR1 SGHKS, CDR2 YYEKEE (reference sequence). The CDR3 is made up of 15 amino acids. This chain's CDR3 is CASSWQTGEGTEAFF. CDR3 bases: TGTGCCAGCAGCTGGCAGACAGGGGAAGGAACTGAAGCTTTCTTT.

This clonotype was recorded a few times. The chain joins TRBV6-5 to TRBJ1-3; 7 nucleotides line up with TRBD1. V dropped 0 bases and J dropped 4; count of bases not matched to a gene: 3. Germline V gene lookup returns CDR1 MNHEY and CDR2 SVGAGI. The CDR3 is 15 residues long. Here the CDR3 DNA reads TGTGCCAGCAGTTACTCAGGGACAGCCGGAAACACCATATATTTT. Encoded protein: CASSYSGTAGNTIYF.

This clonotype came up a few times. The J gene is TRBJ2-5, the V gene TRBV6-1; 10 nucleotides align to TRBD2. Germline V lookup: CDR1 MNHNS, CDR2 SASEGT. The V segment lost 6 bases and the J segment 5 bases; nucleotides outside the gene matches: 9. This CDR3 spans 15 amino acids. This chain's CDR3 is CASSTSGRDWETQYF. CDR3 sequence (DNA): TGTGCCAGCAGCACGAGCGGGAGGGATTGGGAGACCCAGTACTTC.

A remark on this clonotype: A much more abundant neighbour one base away suggests this may be a read error. This chain uses TRBV12-3 or TRBV12-4 with TRBJ2-1, with D perhaps TRBD2 (5 bases). The CDR3 contains 13 residues. The CDR3 region is CTSSLLEGAGQFF. The CDR3 DNA is TGTACCAGCAGTTTACTAGAGGGTGCGGGGCAGTTCTTC.

This clonotype was seen repeatedly, ten times or more. V and J are TRBV20-1 and TRBJ2-7; no reliable D call. This CDR3 is 11 amino acids long. Germline V gene sequence: CDR1 DFQATT, CDR2 SNEGSKA (reference sequence). V lost 4 bases to trimming and J lost 3 bases, with 7 bases between them. The CDR3 reads CSAIRSYEQYF. DNA of the CDR3: TGCAGTGCTATCCGGAGCTACGAGCAGTACTTC.

This clonotype was seen a handful of times. The chain is built from TRBV6-5 and TRBJ2-7, with D maybe TRBD2 (6 bases). Trimming removed 7 bases at V and 6 bases at J, with 13 bases between. CDR3 size: 12 residues. From germline, CDR1 is MNHEY and CDR2 SVGAGI. DNA of the CDR3: TGTGCCAGCACGCGGGTGGGGGGCGAGCAGTACTTC. Residues: CASTRVGGEQYF.

The J gene is TRBJ2-2, the V gene TRBV28; 13 bases match TRBD2. CDR3 length: 14 amino acids. The J segment lost 6 bases and the V segment lost 10 bases, leaving 5 bases of the junction unmatched. Germline V gives CDR1 MDHEN, CDR2 SYDVKM. The chain's CDR3 is CATGTSGTPGELFF. The CDR3, as DNA: TGTGCCACCGGGACTAGCGGGACCCCCGGGGAGCTGTTTTTT.

This clonotype was counted at least ten times. J is TRBJ2-5 and V is TRBV27; the D gene is possibly TRBD1 (5 bases). The V end lost 8 bases, the J end lost 6 bases, and 13 bases lay between the germline ends. There are 12 residues in the CDR3. Germline CDR1 and CDR2: MNHEY and SMNVEV (reference sequence). The CDR3 region has the DNA TGTGCCAGCGGGGTGGGGCAGAAGACCCAGTACTTC. Amino acids: CASGVGQKTQYF.

This clonotype was observed at least ten times. J is TRBJ2-7 and V is TRBV6-5; D might be TRBD1 (6 bases). CDR1 is MNHEY, CDR2 SVGAGI, per germline. V lost 0 bases, J lost 4 bases, and 25 bases lay in between. CDR3 length equals 19 residues. The CDR3 spells CASSYSQLTQTGIPYEQYV. The CDR3 DNA is TGTGCCAGCAGTTACTCGCAACTTACTCAAACAGGGATTCCATACGAGCAGTACGTC.

This clonotype was counted many times. The chain carries TRBV27 and TRBJ2-7; 10 bases are shared with TRBD1. Trimming removed 8 bases from V and 4 bases from J; junction bases left unmatched: 11. The CDR3 covers 15 residues. Germline CDR1 reads MNHEY; CDR2 reads SMNVEV (reference sequence). The CDR3 region has the DNA TGTGCCAGCGGATCCCGGGACAGGGGCAATTACGAGCAGTACGTC. Translation: CASGSRDRGNYEQYV.

This clonotype was observed a handful of times. This rearrangement joins TRBV24-1 to TRBJ1-1; tentative D call: TRBD1 (5 bases). Looked up from germline, CDR1 is KGHDR and CDR2 is SFDVKD. Trimming removed 7 bases at V and 1 base at J, with 9 bases between. CDR3 length: 13 amino acids. CDR3 nucleotide sequence: TGTGCCACCAGGTTGGGACCGAACACTGAAGCTTTCTTT. As protein: CATRLGPNTEAFF.

This clonotype was seen ten or more times. This chain joins TRBV20-1 and TRBJ1-6, with 7 positions matching TRBD1. J lost 10 bases, V lost 4 bases, and 13 bases had no gene match. Germline CDR1 reads DFQATT; CDR2 reads SNEGSKA (reference sequence). This CDR3 region has 15 residues. CDR3: CSANKRQGEGSPLHF. CDR3 DNA sequence: TGCAGTGCTAACAAACGACAGGGAGAGGGCTCACCCCTCCACTTT.

Only a few counts were recorded for this clonotype. The V call is TRBV10-1, the J call TRBJ1-1; 7 bases fit TRBD1. CDR1 and CDR2 from the germline V gene are WNHNN and SYGVQD (reference sequence). V lost 8 bases to trimming and J lost 3 bases; unmatched junction nucleotides: 6. CDR3 length: 13 amino acids. The CDR3 coding sequence is TGCGCCAGCCGAAGGGGGCTTTACACTGAAGCTTTCTTT. Translated: CASRRGLYTEAFF.

The table lists this clonotype with many counts. The rearrangement links TRBV7-2 to TRBJ2-1; weak D call: TRBD2 (5 bases). Trimming left V 6 bases short and J 1 base short, with 13 bases between. Per germline, CDR1 SGHTA and CDR2 FQGNSA. CDR3 length equals 15 residues. This CDR3 reads CASRWTHNSYNEQFF. DNA for the CDR3: TGTGCCAGCAGGTGGACTCATAATTCCTACAATGAGCAGTTCTTC.

This clonotype was observed many times. DNA for the CDR3: TGTGCCAGCAGTCTAACGGGCACCCAGACCACTGAAGCTTTCTTT. This sequence encodes CASSLTGTQTTEAFF. J is TRBJ1-1 and V is TRBV27; no reliable D call. Per germline, CDR1 MNHEY and CDR2 SMNVEV (reference sequence). The CDR3 runs to 15 residues. V lost 5 bases and J 4 bases, leaving 17 bases between the germline ends.

The genes are TRBV5-1 and TRBJ2-3; TRBD1 agrees at 7 bases. CDR1 and CDR2 (germline): SGHRS, YFSETQ. J lost 6 bases, V lost 0 bases, and 7 bases had no gene match. This CDR3 is 15 amino acids long. CDR3 loop: CASSLGQGVSDTQYF. The CDR3 nucleotides read TGCGCCAGCAGCTTGGGACAGGGCGTGAGCGATACGCAGTATTTT.

This clonotype was detected ten times or more. The chain uses TRBV29-1 and TRBJ2-7, with 7 nucleotides matching TRBD2. Unmatched junction bases numbered 7, after V lost 6 bases and J lost 2 bases. This CDR3 region has 13 residues. Germline CDR1 reads SQVTM; CDR2 reads ANQGSEA. CDR3 residues: CSVGGGSTYEQYF. CDR3 in DNA: TGCAGCGTGGGGGGGGGATCTACCTACGAGCAGTACTTC.

This clonotype was counted many times. The chain carries TRBV12-3 or TRBV12-4 and TRBJ2-1, with 9 bases identical to TRBD2. V gave up 3 bases and J gave up 2 bases; unmatched junction bases: 11. This CDR3 has 18 amino acids. This chain's CDR3 is CASSLPFSGRPAYNEQFF. In nucleotides, the CDR3 is TGTGCCAGCAGTTTGCCCTTTAGCGGGAGACCGGCCTACAATGAGCAGTTCTTC.

As for this clonotype: Possible read error: a much larger clone is one base away. This chain links TRBV6-2 or TRBV6-3 with TRBJ2-2; 7 bases are shared with TRBD1. Germline CDR1 and CDR2: MNHEY and SVGEGT. Trimming cost V 0 bases and J 3 bases; bases outside gene matches: 1. This CDR3 spans 15 amino acids. This CDR3 reads CASSYSTGYTGELFF. The CDR3 nucleotides are TGTGCCAGCAGTTACTCGACAGGGTACACCGGGGAGCTGTTTTTT.

The chain uses TRBV20-1 and TRBJ2-3, with 10 bases lining up with TRBD2. The germline CDR1 and CDR2 sequences are DFQATT and SNEGSKA (reference sequence). This CDR3 is 14 amino acids long. The V and J ends lost 8 bases and 1 base, in that order; junction bases with no gene match: 6. CDR3 in amino acids: CSSIAGGGTDTQYF. In nucleotides, the CDR3 is TGCAGTTCGATAGCGGGAGGTGGCACAGATACGCAGTATTTT.

This clonotype occurred many times. This chain uses TRBV20-1 with TRBJ2-5, with TRBD1 matching 9 bases. Germline-derived CDR1 and CDR2 are DFQATT and SNEGSKA (reference sequence). The trim removed 4 bases at V and 5 bases at J, leaving 2 bases unmatched. The CDR3 spans 12 residues. The CDR3 reads CSATGQGETQYF. The CDR3 bases are TGCAGTGCTACAGGACAGGGGGAGACCCAGTACTTC.

The rearrangement uses TRBV6-1 and TRBJ2-7, with D perhaps TRBD2 (6 bases). The V gene's germline CDR1 is MNHNS and CDR2 SASEGT. V lost 8 bases, J lost 7 bases, and 24 bases lay in between. CDR3 size: 15 residues. CDR3 residues: CASCPGIRELSEQYF. The CDR3 nucleotides are TGTGCCAGCTGCCCGGGTATCCGGGAGCTGAGTGAGCAGTACTTC.